The T cell receptor beta chain under discussion was sequenced for a study of identical twins. Study observations and caveats: With monozygotic twins, out-of-frame TCR alpha sharing exceeded what models estimated.

TCRdb recomputed calls from the 5' RACE reads with MiXCR, one row per CDR3 protein. This table holds 500,000 to 650,000 distinct CDR3 sequences, under 8.5% found once. This clonotype was counted at least ten times. Its antigen is not known. This CDR3 is 12 amino acids long. Trimming cost V 7 bases and J 4 bases, with 13 bases left between them. Germline loops: CDR1 SQVTM, CDR2 ANQGSEA. The same sample was also used in a study of yellow fever vaccine responses in identical twins.

This sequence was found in a woman between 18 and 30 years old in good health. Sequencing was performed on PBMCs. The J gene is TRBJ2-5, the V gene TRBV29-1; D uncertain. The DNA of the CDR3 is TGCAGCGAAAGGACGCCGGGAGAGACCCAGTACTTC. The encoded protein is CSERTPGETQYF.